The 5 T cell receptor beta chains below all came from one sample that was sequenced in a study of blood T cell repertoires in COVID-19. Some clones are missing from TCRdb's copy, which holds only in-frame ones; the method was immunoSEQ multiplex PCR. The data show approximately 60,000 clones, with 76% seen just once and approximately 55% held by the top ten. Source material: peripheral blood. These receptors were collected from a woman older than 75 with acute or convalescent COVID-19.

The rearrangement joins TRBV3-1 (or the pseudogene TRBV3-2) to TRBJ1-6; unclear D gene. V was cut by 5 bases and J by 11 bases, with 13 bases left in between. In germline, CDR1 is LGHDT, CDR2 YNNKEL (reference sequence). The CDR3 is made up of 13 amino acids. Written as DNA, the CDR3 is TGTGCCAGCAGCAGGAGGAGTTTCACACCCCTCCACTTT. It is translated as CASSRRSFTPLHF.

The chain uses TRBV2 and TRBJ1-2; 8 bases are a match to TRBD1. V gave up 6 bases and J gave up 3 bases; unmatched junction bases: 3. CDR1 and CDR2 (germline): SNHLY, FYNNEI. CDR3 length: 13 amino acids. The CDR3 DNA reads as TGTGCCAGCAGCTCGGACAGGGACTATGGCTACACCTTC. The encoded protein is CASSSDRDYGYTF. The full variable domain, in which reference TRBV2 and TRBJ1-2 provide the parts outside the CDR3, is EPEVTQTPSHQVTQMGQEVILRCVPISNHLYFYWYRQILGQKVEFLVSFYNNEISEKSEIFDDQFSVERPDGSNFTLKIRSTKLEDSAMYFCASSSDRDYGYTFGSGTRLTVV.

In this sample, this clone turned up once. The V gene is TRBV7-9, the J gene TRBJ2-1; 9 bases fit TRBD2. CDR1 is SEHNR and CDR2 is FQNEAQ in the germline V gene (reference sequence). This CDR3 has 16 amino acids. Trimming took 1 base from V and 5 from J; bases not matched to a gene: 6. CDR3 in amino acids: CASSLGLAGTHNEQFF. The CDR3 DNA reads TGTGCCAGCAGCTTAGGTCTAGCGGGAACCCACAATGAGCAGTTCTTC.

V usage is TRBV5-1 and J usage is TRBJ1-1, with 9 bases identical to TRBD1. The CDR3 loop spans 15 amino acids. V lost 1 base, J lost 0 bases, and 1 base stayed unmatched. Germline assignment: CDR1 SGHRS and CDR2 YFSETQ. The CDR3 is CASSLRTGVNTEAFF. The CDR3 nucleotides read TGCGCCAGCAGCTTGCGGACAGGGGTGAACACTGAAGCTTTCTTT.

This clone was observed a handful of times. J is TRBJ1-6 and V is TRBV6-4, with unresolved D. CDR1 is MRHNA, CDR2 SNTAGT, per germline. V gave up 0 bases and J gave up 8 bases, with 11 bases separating them. CDR3 length: 15 amino acids. CDR3 nucleotide sequence: TGTGCCAGCAGTGACTCAACCTCGGGAGATTCACCCCTCCACTTT. Its protein is CASSDSTSGDSPLHF.